This entry is about one T cell receptor (beta chain). The germline V gene encodes CDR1 SGHRS and CDR2 YFSETQ. The V end lost 0 bases, the J end lost 9 bases, and 16 bases lay between the germline ends. The CDR3 extends over 14 amino acids. The data belong to a study of OX40 agonist ivuxolimab in advanced cancers. Using immunoSEQ multiplex PCR, the repertoire was profiled, and TCRdb retains in-frame clones only, with some absent. In the table there are roughly 34,000 clones, 80% to 95% of which are singletons. Sample: CD4+ or CD8+ T cells sorted from blood, taken in a trial of the OX40 agonist ivuxolimab. The TCR sequence derives from an adult with an advanced solid tumor such as melanoma, head and neck, liver or kidney cancer. This chain connects TRBV5-1 to TRBJ2-7; D not resolved. The CDR3 protein is CASSLAGDAIRQYF. CDR3 DNA: TGCGCCAGCAGCTTGGCCGGCGATGCCATTCGGCAGTACTTC.